One sample yielded the 8 T cell receptor beta chains listed below, sequenced in a study of T-cell reconstitution after alpha-beta-depleted transplantation in children (dated by TCRdb to the mid-2010s). Libraries were constructed by PCR. Data came from an Illumina HiSeq 2500. TCR library preparation used molecular barcoding, with unique molecular identifiers applied to normalize quantification of the TCRbeta repertoire. TCRdb reworked the public reads: Q25 trimming with fastp, MiXCR clone assembly, productive beta chains retained. Rows with one shared CDR3 protein collapse into an entry with the most common genes and DNA. The sample includes around 300,000 distinct CDR3 sequences, with around 9.1% observed a single time. Clones ranked in the top ten supply 7% to 9.5% of the sample. Sample treatment or condition, as interpreted from the label and publication: allogeneic hematopoietic cell transplantation with graft depleted of TCRalphabeta T cells and CD19 B cells.

Material: PBMCs, obtained before TCRalphabeta/CD19-depleted stem cell transplant. Receptors originate from a boy younger than two with acute myeloid leukemia, due to receive a stem cell transplant.

This chain joins TRBV27 and TRBJ2-5; TRBD1 is a possible D gene (5 bases). Germline V CDR1 and CDR2: MNHEY, SMNVEV (reference sequence). The CDR3 contains 15 residues. The ends were cut back, 4 bases at V and 2 bases at J, with 14 bases in the middle. The CDR3 bases are TGTGCCAGCAGTTCTTTACAGGATAAACAAGAGACCCAGTACTTC. It encodes CASSSLQDKQETQYF.

This clonotype was detected many times. This chain links TRBV29-1 with TRBJ2-7; 11 bases line up with TRBD2. In germline, CDR1 is SQVTM, CDR2 ANQGSEA. After removal of 6 bases from V and 4 bases from J, the junction contained 5 bases not matched to a gene. The CDR3 length is 13 residues. This chain's CDR3 is CSVSGTSGYEQYF. The CDR3 DNA is TGCAGCGTGTCCGGGACTAGCGGATACGAGCAGTACTTC.

This clonotype has at least ten counts. J is TRBJ2-3 and V is TRBV5-1, with TRBD1 matching over 7 bases. Germline CDR1 is SGHRS and CDR2 is YFSETQ. V shed 4 bases, J shed 3 bases, and the junction held 5 bases outside the gene matches. The CDR3 extends over 14 amino acids. The CDR3 loop reads CASSLGTETDTQYF. CDR3 nucleotides: TGCGCCAGCAGCCTCGGGACAGAAACAGATACGCAGTATTTT.

Worth noting for this clonotype: With a much larger clone just one base away, this may be a read error. The V and J genes are TRBV7-8 and TRBJ2-7; TRBD1 matches at 8 bases. Germline CDR1 SGHVS, CDR2 FQNEAQ. The CDR3 consists of 14 residues. Here the CDR3 DNA reads TGTGCCAGCAGCATCCGGGACAGGTCCTACGAGCAGTGCTTC. Protein: CASSIRDRSYEQCF.

A few counts support this clonotype. The chain employs TRBV6-5 and TRBJ2-2; D may be TRBD2 (5 bases). The CDR3 has 17 residues. The germline V and J ends were trimmed by 0 bases and 0 bases, with 11 bases remaining between them. CDR1 is MNHEY, CDR2 SVGAGI, per germline. Here the CDR3 DNA reads TGTGCCAGCAGTTACTCCACTAGAATCGCGAACACCGGGGAGCTGTTTTTT. Its protein is CASSYSTRIANTGELFF.

The table lists this clonotype with many counts. The CDR3 DNA follows: TGTGCCAGCAGTTTATCGGGGCTCAATCAGCCCCAGCATTTT. Translated: CASSLSGLNQPQHF. V is TRBV27 and J is TRBJ1-5; TRBD1 might be the D (5 bases). Per germline, CDR1 MNHEY and CDR2 SMNVEV (reference sequence). The CDR3 is 14 amino acids. V lost 0 bases and J 3 bases, leaving 6 bases between the germline ends.

The table lists this clonotype with a few counts. The rearrangement uses TRBV27 and TRBJ2-7, with TRBD2 matching 7 bases. Germline CDR1 and CDR2: MNHEY and SMNVEV (reference sequence). CDR3 size: 17 residues. V trimming: 3 bases; J trimming: 3 bases; junction bases outside the gene matches: 14. The CDR3 loop reads CASSLYQGGKVGYEQYF. In nucleotides, the CDR3 is TGTGCCAGCAGTTTGTACCAGGGAGGGAAAGTAGGCTACGAGCAGTACTTC.

This clonotype showed up many times. The chain uses TRBV12-3 or TRBV12-4 and TRBJ2-6, with a tentative D call TRBD1 (6 bases). This CDR3 spans 16 amino acids. Trimming shortened V by 9 bases and J by 3 bases, and 18 bases separated the two germline ends. This CDR3 reads CARHQGPQRGANVLTF. CDR3 sequence (DNA): TGTGCCAGACATCAGGGGCCTCAGCGTGGGGCCAACGTCCTGACTTTC.